This passage covers 2 T cell receptor beta chains from one sample sequenced in a study of cytomegalovirus exposure and HLA in healthy donors. PCR was performed using 60 Vbeta and 13 Jbeta primers. Sequencing used immunoSEQ multiplex PCR; TCRdb keeps in-frame clones, though not all of them. The sample shows under 150,000 clones, 55% to 75% of them seen only once. Sequenced sample: PBMCs. The receptors here all came from a man between 25 and 39 years old in good health and CMV-seropositive.

This clone was detected only once. V gene TRBV4-2 combines with J gene TRBJ1-3; D remains ambiguous. The CDR3 has 15 residues. With 2 bases removed from V and 0 bases from J, the gap between germline ends came to 8 bases. Germline lookup yields CDR1 LGHNA and CDR2 YNFKEQ. CDR3 sequence reads: CASSQYASSGNTIYF. The CDR3 DNA is TGTGCCAGCAGCCAATACGCCAGCTCTGGAAACACCATATATTTT.

The rearrangement uses TRBV7-3 and TRBJ2-2; D is perhaps TRBD1 (5 bases). Germline CDR1 and CDR2: SGHTA and FQGTGA. Trimming took off 2 bases at V and 6 bases at J, with 16 bases between the two ends. CDR3 length: 16 amino acids. CDR3 loop: CASSLFGQGVAGELFF. In nucleotides, the CDR3 is TGTGCCAGCAGCTTATTCGGTCAGGGCGTGGCCGGGGAGCTGTTTTTT.